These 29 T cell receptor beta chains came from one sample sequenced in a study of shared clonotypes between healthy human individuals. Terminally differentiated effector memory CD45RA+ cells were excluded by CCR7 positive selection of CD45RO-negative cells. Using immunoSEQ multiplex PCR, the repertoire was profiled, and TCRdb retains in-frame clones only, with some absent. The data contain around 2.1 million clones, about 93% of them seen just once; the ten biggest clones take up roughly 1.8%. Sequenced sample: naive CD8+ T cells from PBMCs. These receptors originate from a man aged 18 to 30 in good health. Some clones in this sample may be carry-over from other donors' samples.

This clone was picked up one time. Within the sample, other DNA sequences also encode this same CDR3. CDR3 protein: CASSLGGLGEQFF. The CDR3 bases are TGTGCCAGCAGCTTAGGGGGATTGGGTGAGCAGTTCTTC. The V call is TRBV11-2, the J call TRBJ2-1; D remains unclear. Deletions cut 1 base from V and 9 bases from J, with 10 bases between. Germline V gene sequence: CDR1 SGHAT, CDR2 FQNNGV. This CDR3 is built from 13 residues.

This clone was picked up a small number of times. The CDR3 DNA is TGTGCCAGCAGCTTAATAGGGGCTAATGAAAAACTGTTTTTT. Its translation: CASSLIGANEKLFF. This chain uses TRBV7-9 with TRBJ1-4, with TRBD1 as a possible D gene (5 bases). V was clipped by 2 bases and J by 3 bases, with 7 bases between them. Germline V CDR1 and CDR2: SEHNR, FQNEAQ (reference sequence). CDR3 length: 14 residues.

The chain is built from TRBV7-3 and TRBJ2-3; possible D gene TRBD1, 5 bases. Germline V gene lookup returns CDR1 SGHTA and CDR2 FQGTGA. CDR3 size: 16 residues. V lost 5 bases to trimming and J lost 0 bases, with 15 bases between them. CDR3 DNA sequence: TGTGCCAGCAGCCCATGGGGCGCGGAAAGCACAGATACGCAGTATTTT. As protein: CASSPWGAESTDTQYF.

This chain's CDR3 is CASSIAGTDTELAKNIQYF. DNA of the CDR3: TGTGCCAGTAGTATAGCGGGGACAGACACTGAACTAGCCAAAAACATTCAGTACTTC. The V gene is TRBV19, the J gene TRBJ2-4; 7 bases agree with TRBD1. After removal of 1 base from V and 0 bases from J, the junction contained 12 bases not matched to a gene. This CDR3 has 19 amino acids. Germline-derived CDR1 and CDR2 are LNHDA and SQIVND (reference sequence).

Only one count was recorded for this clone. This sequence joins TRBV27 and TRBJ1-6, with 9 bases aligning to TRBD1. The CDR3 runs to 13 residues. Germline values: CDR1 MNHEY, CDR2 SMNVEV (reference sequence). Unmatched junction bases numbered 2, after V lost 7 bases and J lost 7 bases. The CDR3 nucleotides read TGTGCCAGCACCGGACAGGGGAATTCACCCCTCCACTTT. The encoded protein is CASTGQGNSPLHF.

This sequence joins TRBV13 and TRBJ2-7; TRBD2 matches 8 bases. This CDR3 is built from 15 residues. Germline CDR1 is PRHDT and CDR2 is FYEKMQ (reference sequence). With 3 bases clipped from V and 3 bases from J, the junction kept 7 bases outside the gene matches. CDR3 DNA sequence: TGTGCCAGCAGCTTTTTTACTAGCGGCAACTACGAGCAGTACTTC. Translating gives CASSFFTSGNYEQYF.

In DNA form, the CDR3 reads TGTGCCAGCAGAACCCGGGAACCCTCTGGAAACACCATATATTTT. This gives the protein CASRTREPSGNTIYF. V gene TRBV6-5 combines with J gene TRBJ1-3; D remains ambiguous. Per the germline V gene, CDR1 is MNHEY and CDR2 is SVGAGI. CDR3 size: 15 residues. V lost 6 bases, J lost 0 bases, and 12 bases lay in between.

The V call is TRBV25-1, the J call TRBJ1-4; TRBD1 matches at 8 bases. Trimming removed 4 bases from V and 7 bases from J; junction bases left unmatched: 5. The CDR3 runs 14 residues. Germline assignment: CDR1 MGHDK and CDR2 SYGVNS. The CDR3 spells CASSGTGRGEKLFF. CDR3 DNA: TGTGCCAGCAGTGGGACAGGGAGGGGTGAAAAACTGTTTTTT.

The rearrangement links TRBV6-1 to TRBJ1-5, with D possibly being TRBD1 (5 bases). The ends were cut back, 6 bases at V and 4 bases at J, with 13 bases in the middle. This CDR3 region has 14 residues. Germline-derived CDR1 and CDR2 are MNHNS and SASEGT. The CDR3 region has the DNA TGTGCCAGCAGGACCCGACAGAGTAATCAGCCCCAGCATTTT. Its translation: CASRTRQSNQPQHF.

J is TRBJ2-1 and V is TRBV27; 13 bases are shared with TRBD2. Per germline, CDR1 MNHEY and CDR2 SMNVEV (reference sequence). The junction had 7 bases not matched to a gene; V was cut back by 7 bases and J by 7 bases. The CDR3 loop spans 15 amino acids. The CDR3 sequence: CASTAGLAGLNEQFF. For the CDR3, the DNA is TGTGCCAGCACTGCGGGACTAGCGGGATTGAATGAGCAGTTCTTC.

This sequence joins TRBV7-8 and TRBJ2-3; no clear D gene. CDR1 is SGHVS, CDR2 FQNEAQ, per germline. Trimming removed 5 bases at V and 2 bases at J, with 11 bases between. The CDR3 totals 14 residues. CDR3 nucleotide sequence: TGTGCCAGCAGCCTCGGACGGGCCACAGATACGCAGTATTTT. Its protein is CASSLGRATDTQYF.

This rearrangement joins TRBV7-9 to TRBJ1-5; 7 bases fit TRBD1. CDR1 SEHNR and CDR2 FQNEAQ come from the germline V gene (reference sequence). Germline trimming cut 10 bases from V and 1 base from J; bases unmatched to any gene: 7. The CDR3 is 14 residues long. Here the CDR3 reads CAIEQGTSNQPQHF. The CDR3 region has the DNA TGTGCCATAGAACAGGGGACGAGCAATCAGCCCCAGCATTTT.

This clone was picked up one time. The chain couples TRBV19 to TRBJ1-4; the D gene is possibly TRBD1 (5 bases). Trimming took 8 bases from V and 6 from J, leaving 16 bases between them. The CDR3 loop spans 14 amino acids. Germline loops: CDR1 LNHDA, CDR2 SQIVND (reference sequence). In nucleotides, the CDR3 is TGTGCCAGTGGGGGTGATGCGAGCGATGAAAAACTGTTTTTT. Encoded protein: CASGGDASDEKLFF.

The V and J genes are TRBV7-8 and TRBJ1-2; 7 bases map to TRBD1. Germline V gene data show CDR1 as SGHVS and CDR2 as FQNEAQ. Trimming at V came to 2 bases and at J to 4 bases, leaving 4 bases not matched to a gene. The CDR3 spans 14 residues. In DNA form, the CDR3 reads TGTGCCAGCAGCTTATTGTCAGGGGGCTATGGCTACACCTTC. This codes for CASSLLSGGYGYTF.

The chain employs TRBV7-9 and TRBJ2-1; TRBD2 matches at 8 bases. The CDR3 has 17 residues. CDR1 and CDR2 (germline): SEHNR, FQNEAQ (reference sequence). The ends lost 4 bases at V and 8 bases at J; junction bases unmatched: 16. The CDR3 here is CASSSSGGPLGRDEQFF. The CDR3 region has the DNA TGTGCCAGCAGCTCCTCGGGAGGGCCGCTTGGGAGGGATGAGCAGTTCTTC.

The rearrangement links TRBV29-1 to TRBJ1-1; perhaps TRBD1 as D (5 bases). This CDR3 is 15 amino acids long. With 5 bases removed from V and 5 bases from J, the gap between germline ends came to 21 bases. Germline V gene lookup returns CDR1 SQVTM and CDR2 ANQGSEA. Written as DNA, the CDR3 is TGCAGCGTTTTTTCCCCGACAGCGGGGCGGACTGAAGCTTTCTTT. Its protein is CSVFSPTAGRTEAFF.

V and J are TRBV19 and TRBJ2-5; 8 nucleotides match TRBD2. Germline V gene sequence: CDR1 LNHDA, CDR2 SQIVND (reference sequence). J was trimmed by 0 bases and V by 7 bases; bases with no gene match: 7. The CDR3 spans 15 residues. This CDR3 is CASKSSGSYQETQYF. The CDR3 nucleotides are TGTGCCAGTAAATCTAGCGGGTCGTACCAAGAGACCCAGTACTTC.

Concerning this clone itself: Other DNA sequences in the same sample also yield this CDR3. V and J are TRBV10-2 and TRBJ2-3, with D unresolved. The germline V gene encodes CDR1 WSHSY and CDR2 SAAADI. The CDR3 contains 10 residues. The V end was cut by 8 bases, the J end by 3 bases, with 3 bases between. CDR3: CASGTDTQYF. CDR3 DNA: TGCGCCAGCGGGACAGATACGCAGTATTTT.

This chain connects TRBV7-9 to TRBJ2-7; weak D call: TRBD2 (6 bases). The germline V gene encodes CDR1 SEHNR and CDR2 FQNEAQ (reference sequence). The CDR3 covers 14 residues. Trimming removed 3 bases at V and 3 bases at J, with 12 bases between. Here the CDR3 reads CASSFGRSGYEQYF. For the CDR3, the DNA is TGTGCCAGCAGCTTCGGGAGATCCGGCTACGAGCAGTACTTC.

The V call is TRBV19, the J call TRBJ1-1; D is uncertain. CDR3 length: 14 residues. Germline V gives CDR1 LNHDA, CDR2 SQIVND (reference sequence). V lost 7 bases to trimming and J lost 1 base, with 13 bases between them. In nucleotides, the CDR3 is TGTGCCAGTAACCGACTGGAACGGAACACTGAAGCTTTCTTT. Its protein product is CASNRLERNTEAFF.

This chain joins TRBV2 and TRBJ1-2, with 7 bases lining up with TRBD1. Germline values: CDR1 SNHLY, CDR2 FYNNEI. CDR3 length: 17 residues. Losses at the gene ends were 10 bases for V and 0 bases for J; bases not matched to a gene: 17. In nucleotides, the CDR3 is TGTGCCACCTTTATCCGGGACAGCCTCAAAACTAACTATGGCTACACCTTC. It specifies CATFIRDSLKTNYGYTF.

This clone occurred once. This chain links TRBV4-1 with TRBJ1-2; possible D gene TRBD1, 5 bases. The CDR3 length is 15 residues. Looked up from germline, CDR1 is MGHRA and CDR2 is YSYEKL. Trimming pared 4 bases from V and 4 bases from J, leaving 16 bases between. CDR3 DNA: TGCGCCAGCAGCCCCGTGGGGGATGGTGGCTATGGCTACACCTTC. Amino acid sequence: CASSPVGDGGYGYTF.

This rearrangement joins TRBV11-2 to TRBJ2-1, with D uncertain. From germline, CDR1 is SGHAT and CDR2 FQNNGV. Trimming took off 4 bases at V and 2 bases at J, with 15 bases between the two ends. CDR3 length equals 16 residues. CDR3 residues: CASSYPPASPYNEQFF. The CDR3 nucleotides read TGTGCCAGCAGCTACCCCCCGGCCAGTCCCTACAATGAGCAGTTCTTC.

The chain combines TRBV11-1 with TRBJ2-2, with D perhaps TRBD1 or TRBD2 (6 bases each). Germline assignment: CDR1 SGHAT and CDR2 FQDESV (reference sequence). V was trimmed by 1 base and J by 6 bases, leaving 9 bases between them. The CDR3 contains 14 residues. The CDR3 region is CASSLVGGPGELFF. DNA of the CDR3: TGTGCCAGCAGCTTAGTAGGGGGGCCCGGGGAGCTGTTTTTT.

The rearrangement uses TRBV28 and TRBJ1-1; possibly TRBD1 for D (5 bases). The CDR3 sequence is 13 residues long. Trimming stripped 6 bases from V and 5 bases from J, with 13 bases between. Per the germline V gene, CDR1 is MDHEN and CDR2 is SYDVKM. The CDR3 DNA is TGTGCCAGCAGCAGGGTGGTGGCGACTGAAGCTTTCTTT. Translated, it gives CASSRVVATEAFF.

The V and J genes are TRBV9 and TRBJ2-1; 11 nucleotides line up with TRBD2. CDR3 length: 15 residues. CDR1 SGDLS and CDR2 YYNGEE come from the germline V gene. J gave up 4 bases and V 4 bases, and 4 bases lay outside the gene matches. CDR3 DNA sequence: TGTGCCAGCAGCCAAAGGACTAGCGGGTACAATGAGCAGTTCTTC. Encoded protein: CASSQRTSGYNEQFF.

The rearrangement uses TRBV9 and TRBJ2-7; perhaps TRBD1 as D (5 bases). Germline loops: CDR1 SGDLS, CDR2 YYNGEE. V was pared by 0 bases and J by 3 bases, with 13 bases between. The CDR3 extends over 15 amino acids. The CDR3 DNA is TGTGCCAGCAGCGTAGCGGAGACAGTATACTACGAGCAGTACTTC. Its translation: CASSVAETVYYEQYF.

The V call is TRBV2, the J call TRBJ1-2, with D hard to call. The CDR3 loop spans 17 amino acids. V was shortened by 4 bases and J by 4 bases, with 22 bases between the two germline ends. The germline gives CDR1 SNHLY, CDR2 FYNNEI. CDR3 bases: TGTGCCAGCAGTGGCCCATTGGATGGGAGGCTCCTCTATGGCTACACCTTC. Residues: CASSGPLDGRLLYGYTF.

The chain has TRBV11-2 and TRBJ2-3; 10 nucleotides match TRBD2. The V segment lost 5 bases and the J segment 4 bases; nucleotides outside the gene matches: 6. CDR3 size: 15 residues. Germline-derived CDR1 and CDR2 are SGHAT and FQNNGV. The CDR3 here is CASSTRAGGADTQYF. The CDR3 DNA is TGTGCCAGCAGCACCAGAGCGGGAGGGGCAGATACGCAGTATTTT.